These 28 T cell receptor beta chains came from one sample sequenced in a study of T-cell reconstitution after alpha-beta-depleted transplantation in children. The authors prepared the TCRbeta library with unique molecular identifiers. Via MiXCR, TCRdb re-called the PCR reads, giving one row per CDR3 protein. This repertoire shows over 90,000 distinct CDR3 sequences, 7.5% to 9% found once; its top ten account for 15% to 20%. The sample consisted of PBMCs, taken before TCRalphabeta/CD19-depleted stem cell transplant. These receptors all come from a boy between 2 and 15 years old with acute lymphoblastic leukemia, due to receive a stem cell transplant.

The chain employs TRBV6-2 or TRBV6-3 and TRBJ1-5; 7 bases are shared with TRBD1. The germline V gene encodes CDR1 MNHEY and CDR2 SVGEGT. This CDR3 is 16 amino acids long. V shed 5 bases, J shed 3 bases, and the junction held 10 bases outside the gene matches. CDR3 sequence: CASSIGTVQFNQPQHF. The CDR3 nucleotides read TGTGCCAGCAGTATCGGGACAGTGCAATTCAATCAGCCCCAGCATTTT.

This clonotype has at least ten counts. The chain combines TRBV2 with TRBJ1-4; TRBD1 matches at 7 bases. V lost 6 bases, J lost 4 bases, and 14 bases stayed unmatched. CDR1 and CDR2 (germline): SNHLY, FYNNEI. There are 17 residues in the CDR3. The CDR3 sequence: CASRIGGRSGNNEKLFF. The CDR3 DNA sequence: TGTGCCAGCAGGATAGGGGGCCGGTCCGGGAATAATGAAAAACTGTTTTTT.

Ten or more counts support this clonotype. The chain carries TRBV15 and TRBJ1-1, with TRBD1 matching 7 bases. Germline-derived CDR1 and CDR2 are LNHNV and YYDKDF (reference sequence). There are 14 residues in the CDR3. The V gene end was trimmed by 8 bases and the J gene end by 0 bases; junction bases not matched to a gene: 6. The CDR3 loop is CATWAGQMNTEAFF. The CDR3 DNA is TGTGCCACCTGGGCGGGACAGATGAACACTGAAGCTTTCTTT.

This clonotype was counted between two and nine times. The V call is TRBV7-9, the J call TRBJ1-6; D gene ambiguous. Per the germline V gene, CDR1 is SEHNR and CDR2 is FQNEAQ (reference sequence). The V and J ends lost 5 bases and 6 bases respectively, with 11 bases between them. The CDR3 length is 14 residues. CDR3 residues: CASSQAVVNSPLHF. CDR3 nucleotides: TGTGCCAGCAGCCAAGCAGTTGTTAATTCACCCCTCCACTTT.

This clonotype was recorded at least ten times. The V call is TRBV7-9, the J call TRBJ2-7, with unresolved D. The CDR3 is 13 residues long. The ends were cut back, 0 bases at V and 3 bases at J, with 6 bases in the middle. CDR1 SEHNR and CDR2 FQNEAQ come from the germline V gene (reference sequence). The CDR3 spells CASSLAGLYEQYF. The CDR3 nucleotides are TGTGCCAGCAGCTTAGCTGGCCTCTACGAGCAGTACTTC.

This rearrangement joins TRBV5-1 to TRBJ2-7; D remains ambiguous. The CDR3 is made up of 14 amino acids. CDR1 SGHRS and CDR2 YFSETQ come from the germline V gene. V gave up 1 base and J gave up 2 bases, with 10 bases separating them. The CDR3 region has the DNA TGCGCCAGCAGCTTGTTTAGGGAAACCTACGAGCAGTACTTC. Translation gives CASSLFRETYEQYF.

The V call is TRBV20-1, the J call TRBJ2-5; D is tentatively TRBD1 or TRBD2 (5 bases each). V was pared by 6 bases and J by 0 bases, with 11 bases between. The CDR3 runs to 13 residues. Germline-derived CDR1 and CDR2 are DFQATT and SNEGSKA (reference sequence). The CDR3: CSAPGTNQETQYF. The CDR3 nucleotides are TGCAGTGCCCCCGGGACCAACCAAGAGACCCAGTACTTC.

This clonotype appeared many times. This chain connects TRBV12-3 or TRBV12-4 to TRBJ2-1; D might be TRBD2 (6 bases). The CDR3 is 13 amino acids. Deletions cut 9 bases from V and 4 bases from J, with 13 bases between. DNA of the CDR3: TGTGCCAGTGGGGGGACCTTATACAATGAGCAGTTCTTC. Residues: CASGGTLYNEQFF.

This clonotype has at least ten counts. The genes are TRBV11-1 and TRBJ2-2; 14 positions match TRBD2. Trimming at V came to 5 bases and at J to 0 bases, leaving 5 bases not matched to a gene. The CDR3 totals 18 residues. Looked up from germline, CDR1 is SGHAT and CDR2 is FQDESV (reference sequence). The DNA of the CDR3 is TGTGCCAGCAGCCCAGGGACTAGCGGGGGCGCGAACACCGGGGAGCTGTTTTTT. This encodes CASSPGTSGGANTGELFF. Using reference TRBV11-1 and TRBJ2-2 for the parts outside the CDR3, the full variable domain is EAEVAQSPRYKITEKSQAVAFWCDPISGHATLYWYRQILGQGPELLVQFQDESVVDDSQLPKDRFSAERLKGVDSTLKIQPAELGDSAMYLCASSPGTSGGANTGELFFGEGSRLTVL.

This clonotype was seen more than once but under ten times. The rearrangement uses TRBV20-1 and TRBJ2-1; D may match TRBD1 or TRBD2 (5 bases each). The CDR3 is 13 residues long. The germline V gene has CDR1 DFQATT and CDR2 SNEGSKA (reference sequence). V lost 1 base to trimming and J lost 5 bases, with 9 bases between them. Written as DNA, the CDR3 is TGCAGTGCTAGAGGGGACCGGGACAATGAGCAGTTCTTC. As protein: CSARGDRDNEQFF.

This clonotype was detected ten times or more. This chain joins TRBV3-1 and TRBJ1-5; no clear D gene. The CDR3 loop spans 13 amino acids. V lost 4 bases and J lost 4, with 8 bases in between. Germline V CDR1 and CDR2: LGHDT, YNNKEL (reference sequence). The CDR3 DNA is TGTGCCAGCAGCCGCGACTCAAATCAGCCCCAGCATTTT. Its protein is CASSRDSNQPQHF. Full variable domain (missing parts from reference TRBV3-1 and TRBJ1-5): DTAVSQTPKYLVTQMGNDKSIKCEQNLGHDTMYWYKQDSKKFLKIMFSYNNKELIINETVPNRFSPKSPDKAHLNLHINSLELGDSAVYFCASSRDSNQPQHFGDGTRLSIL.

This clonotype was observed at least ten times. This chain uses TRBV27 with TRBJ2-3; 7 nucleotides line up with TRBD1. After removal of 5 bases from V and 3 bases from J, the junction contained 8 bases not matched to a gene. Germline CDR1 MNHEY, CDR2 SMNVEV (reference sequence). This CDR3 has 15 residues. The CDR3 reads CASSRYRGETDTQYF. The CDR3, as DNA: TGTGCCAGCAGTCGATACAGGGGTGAAACAGATACGCAGTATTTT.

This clonotype was detected a few times. V is TRBV4-1 and J is TRBJ2-6; 10 nucleotides line up with TRBD2. Germline-derived CDR1 and CDR2 are MGHRA and YSYEKL. This CDR3 region has 19 residues. V dropped 0 bases and J dropped 2; count of bases not matched to a gene: 7. CDR3 region: CASSQEIQRGGPGANVLTF. DNA for the CDR3: TGCGCCAGCAGCCAAGAGATCCAGCGGGGGGGCCCTGGGGCCAACGTCCTGACTTTC.

This clonotype was recorded many times. The rearrangement uses TRBV7-2 and TRBJ2-7, with D hard to call. Trimming left V 4 bases short and J 3 bases short, with 10 bases between. CDR1 is SGHTA, CDR2 FQGNSA, per germline. The CDR3 runs to 13 residues. The CDR3 here is CASSSRGFYEQYF. For the CDR3, the DNA is TGTGCCAGCAGCTCTCGAGGATTCTACGAGCAGTACTTC.

There are many counts of this clonotype. The chain couples TRBV6-2 or TRBV6-3 to TRBJ2-3; D might be TRBD1 (5 bases). Trimming removed 7 bases at V and 0 bases at J, with 20 bases between. In germline, CDR1 is MNHEY, CDR2 SVGEGT. This CDR3 comprises 17 residues. The CDR3 nucleotides read TGTGCCAGCATCTCTAAGGGGTTCGTATTCAGCACAGATACGCAGTATTTT. Translation gives CASISKGFVFSTDTQYF.

This clonotype has ten or more counts. This chain uses TRBV6-5 with TRBJ2-2; D is unclear. Looked up from germline, CDR1 is MNHEY and CDR2 is SVGAGI. The V end lost 2 bases, the J end lost 0 bases, and 10 bases lay between the germline ends. This CDR3 region has 16 residues. The CDR3 DNA sequence: TGTGCCAGCAGTTACGTGTGGGCCACGAACACCGGGGAGCTGTTTTTT. Protein: CASSYVWATNTGELFF.

This clonotype came up many times. The junction does not match germline at one end; this may be a read error. The rearrangement joins TRBV12-3 or TRBV12-4 to TRBJ2-5; 10 nucleotides align to TRBD2. This CDR3 region has 13 residues. CDR3 region: CASSLAGVETQYF. The CDR3 DNA reads as TGTGCCAGCAGTCTAGCGGGGGTTGAGACCCAGTACTTC.

This clonotype was seen ten or more times. The V and J genes are TRBV29-1 and TRBJ1-1, with D perhaps matching TRBD1 (5 bases). The V gene's germline CDR1 is SQVTM and CDR2 ANQGSEA. The V gene lost 1 base and the J gene lost 1 base, with 13 bases spanning the gap. The CDR3 is 15 residues long. CDR3 protein: CSVEVRGTENTEAFF. The DNA for the CDR3 is TGCAGCGTTGAAGTAAGAGGGACGGAGAACACTGAAGCTTTCTTT.

The chain employs TRBV4-1 and TRBJ2-3, with 7 bases fitting TRBD2. The V segment lost 4 bases and the J segment 2 bases; nucleotides outside the gene matches: 9. Germline V gives CDR1 MGHRA, CDR2 YSYEKL. CDR3 length: 16 residues. CDR3 nucleotides: TGCGCCAGCAGCCCTTTCTCGGGGGGAATCACAGATACGCAGTATTTT. This codes for CASSPFSGGITDTQYF.

Only a few counts were recorded for this clonotype. Here the CDR3 DNA reads TGTGCCAGCCGCTTGACTGGGGCCAACGTCCTGACTTTC. It translates to CASRLTGANVLTF. The chain uses TRBV6-1 and TRBJ2-6; D gene unclear. Germline V gene sequence: CDR1 MNHNS, CDR2 SASEGT. The CDR3 is 13 residues long. V was trimmed by 8 bases and J by 2 bases, leaving 7 bases between them.

At least ten counts were recorded for this clonotype. The chain employs TRBV5-1 and TRBJ1-1; possible D gene TRBD1, 5 bases. Trimming stripped 4 bases from V and 0 bases from J, with 16 bases between. The CDR3 covers 16 residues. CDR1 is SGHRS and CDR2 is YFSETQ in the germline V gene. The DNA for the CDR3 is TGCGCCAGCAGCCCGGGGGGGATCCTTATGAACACTGAAGCTTTCTTT. Encoded protein: CASSPGGILMNTEAFF.

This clonotype was seen ten or more times. This chain uses TRBV2 with TRBJ2-5; D possibly uses TRBD1 or TRBD2 (5 bases each). The germline V gene encodes CDR1 SNHLY and CDR2 FYNNEI. The CDR3 contains 15 residues. V was clipped by 8 bases and J by 6 bases, with 22 bases between them. DNA of the CDR3: TGTGCCAGCGACAAGGGACGCGGCTCACTAAAGACCCAGTACTTC. Translating gives CASDKGRGSLKTQYF.

This clonotype was detected many times. The chain is built from TRBV7-6 and TRBJ2-2; D tentatively reads TRBD1 or TRBD2 (6 bases each). Trimming pared 4 bases from V and 6 bases from J, leaving 15 bases between. CDR1 is SGHVS, CDR2 FNYEAQ, per germline. CDR3 length: 15 residues. The CDR3 coding sequence is TGTGCCAGCAGCTCCTCCTACGGGGGCGCCGGGGAGCTGTTTTTT. This gives the protein CASSSSYGGAGELFF.

This clonotype was counted at least ten times. The chain combines TRBV12-3 or TRBV12-4 with TRBJ2-1; the D is unclear. The V end was cut by 3 bases, the J end by 6 bases, with 9 bases between. The CDR3 is 13 amino acids. CDR3 sequence (DNA): TGTGCCAGCAGTTTCCAGAGGATCAATGAGCAGTTCTTC. Amino acid sequence: CASSFQRINEQFF.

The chain links TRBV3-1 to TRBJ2-2; TRBD2 agrees at 15 bases. The V segment lost 5 bases and the J segment 4 bases; nucleotides outside the gene matches: 2. Germline lookup yields CDR1 LGHDT and CDR2 YNNKEL (reference sequence). The CDR3 covers 16 residues. The CDR3 coding sequence is TGTGCCAGCAGCGGACTAGCGGGGGGGCCCACCGGGGAGCTGTTTTTT. Its translation: CASSGLAGGPTGELFF.

Only a few counts were recorded for this clonotype. The V call is TRBV6-1, the J call TRBJ1-1, with 8 bases lining up with TRBD1. Germline CDR1 reads MNHNS; CDR2 reads SASEGT. The junction had 9 bases not matched to a gene; V was cut back by 4 bases and J by 2 bases. CDR3 length: 16 residues. The CDR3 sequence is CASSASTGVSNTEAFF. The CDR3 DNA sequence: TGTGCCAGCAGTGCTTCGACAGGGGTCAGCAACACTGAAGCTTTCTTT.

This clonotype was seen a few times. The J gene is TRBJ2-3, the V gene TRBV20-1; perhaps TRBD1 as D (5 bases). With 2 bases removed from V and 0 bases from J, the gap between germline ends came to 9 bases. The CDR3 has 14 amino acids. Germline values: CDR1 DFQATT, CDR2 SNEGSKA (reference sequence). The CDR3 protein is CSARPTASTDTQYF. The CDR3 region has the DNA TGCAGTGCTAGACCGACAGCTAGCACAGATACGCAGTATTTT.

There are many counts of this clonotype. The rearrangement uses TRBV12-3 or TRBV12-4 and TRBJ2-1, with TRBD2 as a possible D gene (5 bases). The ends were cut back, 3 bases at V and 12 bases at J, with 12 bases in the middle. CDR3 size: 12 residues. This CDR3 is CASSFQLVPQFF. The CDR3 DNA sequence: TGTGCCAGCAGTTTCCAACTAGTTCCGCAGTTCTTC.